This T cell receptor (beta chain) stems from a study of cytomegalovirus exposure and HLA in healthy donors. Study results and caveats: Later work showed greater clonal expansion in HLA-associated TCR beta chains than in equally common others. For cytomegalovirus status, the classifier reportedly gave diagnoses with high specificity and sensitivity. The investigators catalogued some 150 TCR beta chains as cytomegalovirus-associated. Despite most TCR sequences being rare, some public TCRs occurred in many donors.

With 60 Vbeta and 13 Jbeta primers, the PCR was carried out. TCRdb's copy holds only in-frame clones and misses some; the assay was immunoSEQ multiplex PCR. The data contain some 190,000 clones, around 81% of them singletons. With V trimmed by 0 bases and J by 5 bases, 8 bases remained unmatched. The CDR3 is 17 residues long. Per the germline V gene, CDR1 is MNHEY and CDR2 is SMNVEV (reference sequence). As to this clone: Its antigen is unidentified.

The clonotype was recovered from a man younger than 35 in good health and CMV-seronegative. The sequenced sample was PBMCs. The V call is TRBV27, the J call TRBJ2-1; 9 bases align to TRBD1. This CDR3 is CASSLSTGTGWNNEQFF. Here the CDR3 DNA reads TGTGCCAGCAGTTTATCCACCGGGACAGGGTGGAACAATGAGCAGTTCTTC.